This T cell receptor beta chain was profiled in a study of tumor T cells in aggressive B-cell lymphoma (dated by TCRdb to 2016 to 2017). Library creation used the immunoSEQ multiplex PCR assay. TCRdb retrieved this table from immuneACCESS and kept in-frame rearrangements only. Not all clones are present; in checked studies, unresolved V genes account for under half, and no reason is known for the remainder. Present in this sample are 6,000 to 9,000 clones, about 85% of which were seen just once. In total, the top ten clones hold roughly 5.1% of the sample. CDR1 is given as LGHNA and CDR2 as YSLEER, both from the germline V gene. Counted from cysteine to phenylalanine, this CDR3 has 15 amino acids. Just CDR3 DNA is preserved here, 45 bases in frame from base 1. On this clone: Its cognate antigen has yet to be identified. One end of the junction does not line up with germline, which may come from a read error.

The V and J genes are TRBV4-3 and TRBJ1-2; a weak D assignment points to TRBD1 (6 bases agree). The clonotype was recovered from an adult with diffuse large B cell lymphoma. Sequenced input: tumor tissue. The CDR3 region reads CASSQGQFRNYGYTF. The DNA reads as follows: TGCGCCAGCAGTCAAGGACAGTTTCGGAACTATGGCTACACCTTC.